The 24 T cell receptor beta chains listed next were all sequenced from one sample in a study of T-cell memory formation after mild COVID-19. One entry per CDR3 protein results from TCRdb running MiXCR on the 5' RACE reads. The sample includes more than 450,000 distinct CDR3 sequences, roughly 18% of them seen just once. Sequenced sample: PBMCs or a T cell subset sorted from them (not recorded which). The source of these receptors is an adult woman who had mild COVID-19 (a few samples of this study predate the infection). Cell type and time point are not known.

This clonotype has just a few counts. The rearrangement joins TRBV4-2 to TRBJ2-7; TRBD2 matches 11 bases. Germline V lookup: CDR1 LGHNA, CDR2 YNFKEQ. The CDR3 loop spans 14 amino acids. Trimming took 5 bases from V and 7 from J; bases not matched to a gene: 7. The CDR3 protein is CASSSSGRIWEQYF. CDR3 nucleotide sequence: TGTGCCAGCAGCTCTAGCGGGAGGATTTGGGAGCAGTACTTC.

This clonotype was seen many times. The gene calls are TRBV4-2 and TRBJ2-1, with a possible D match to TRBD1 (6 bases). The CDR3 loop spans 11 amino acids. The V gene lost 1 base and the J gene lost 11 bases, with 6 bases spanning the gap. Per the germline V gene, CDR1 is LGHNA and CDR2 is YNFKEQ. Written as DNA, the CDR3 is TGTGCCAGCAGCCAAGGGGGGCAGCAGTTCTTC. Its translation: CASSQGGQQFF.

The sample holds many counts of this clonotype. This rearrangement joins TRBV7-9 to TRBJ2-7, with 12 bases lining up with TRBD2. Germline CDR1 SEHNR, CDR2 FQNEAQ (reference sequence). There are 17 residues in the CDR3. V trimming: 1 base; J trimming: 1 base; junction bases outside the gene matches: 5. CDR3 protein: CASSLGGLAGWSYEQYF. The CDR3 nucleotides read TGTGCCAGCAGCTTAGGAGGACTAGCGGGGTGGTCCTACGAGCAGTACTTC.

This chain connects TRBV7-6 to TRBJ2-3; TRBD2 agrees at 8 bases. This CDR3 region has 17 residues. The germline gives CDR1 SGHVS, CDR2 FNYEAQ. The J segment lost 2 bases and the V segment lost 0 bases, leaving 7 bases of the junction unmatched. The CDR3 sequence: CASSLASGSGITDTQYF. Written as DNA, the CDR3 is TGTGCCAGCAGCTTAGCGTCGGGTAGCGGGATCACAGATACGCAGTATTTT.

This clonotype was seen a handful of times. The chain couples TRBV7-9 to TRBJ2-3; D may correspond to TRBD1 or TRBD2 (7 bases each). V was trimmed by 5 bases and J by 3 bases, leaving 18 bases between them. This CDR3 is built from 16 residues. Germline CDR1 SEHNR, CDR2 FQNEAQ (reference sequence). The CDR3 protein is CASSPGGGGSTDTQYF. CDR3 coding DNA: TGTGCCAGCAGCCCAGGGGGGGGCGGGAGTACAGATACGCAGTATTTT.

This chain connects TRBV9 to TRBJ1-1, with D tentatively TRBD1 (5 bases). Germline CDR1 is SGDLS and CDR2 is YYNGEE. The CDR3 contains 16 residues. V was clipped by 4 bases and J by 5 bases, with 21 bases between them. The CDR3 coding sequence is TGTGCCAGCAGCCCCTTAAGTCGAGGGGTAAATACTGAAGCTTTCTTT. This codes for CASSPLSRGVNTEAFF.

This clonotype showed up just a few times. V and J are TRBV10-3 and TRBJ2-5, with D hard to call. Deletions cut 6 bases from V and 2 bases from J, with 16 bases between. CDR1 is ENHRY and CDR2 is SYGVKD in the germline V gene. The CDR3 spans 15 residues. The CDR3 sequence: CAISLGSAFQETQYF. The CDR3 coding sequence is TGTGCCATCAGCTTAGGTTCTGCGTTTCAAGAGACCCAGTACTTC.

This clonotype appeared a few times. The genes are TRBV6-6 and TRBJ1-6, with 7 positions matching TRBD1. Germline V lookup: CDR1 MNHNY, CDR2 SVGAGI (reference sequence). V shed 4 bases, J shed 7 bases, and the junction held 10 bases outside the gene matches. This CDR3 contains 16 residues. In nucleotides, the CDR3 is TGTGCCAGCAGTTGGCCACAGGGGAACTCGAATTCACCCCTCCACTTT. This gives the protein CASSWPQGNSNSPLHF.

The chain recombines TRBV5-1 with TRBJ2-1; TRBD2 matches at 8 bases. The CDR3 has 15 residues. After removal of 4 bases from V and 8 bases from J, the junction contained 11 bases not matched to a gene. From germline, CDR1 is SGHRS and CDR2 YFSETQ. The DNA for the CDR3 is TGCGCCAGCAGCCCGGGGGGGACCACTACAGATGAGCAGTTCTTC. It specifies CASSPGGTTTDEQFF. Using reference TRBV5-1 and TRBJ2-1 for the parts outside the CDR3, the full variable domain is KAGVTQTPRYLIKTRGQQVTLSCSPISGHRSVSWYQQTPGQGLQFLFEYFSETQRNKGNFPGRFSGRQFSNSRSEMNVSTLELGDSALYLCASSPGGTTTDEQFFGPGTRLTVL.

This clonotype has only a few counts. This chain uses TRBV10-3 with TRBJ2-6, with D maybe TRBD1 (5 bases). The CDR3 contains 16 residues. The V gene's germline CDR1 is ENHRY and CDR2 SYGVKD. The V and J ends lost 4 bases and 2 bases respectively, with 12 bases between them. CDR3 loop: CAISVSKGTGANVLTF. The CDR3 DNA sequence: TGTGCCATCAGTGTGAGTAAGGGGACTGGGGCCAACGTCCTGACTTTC.

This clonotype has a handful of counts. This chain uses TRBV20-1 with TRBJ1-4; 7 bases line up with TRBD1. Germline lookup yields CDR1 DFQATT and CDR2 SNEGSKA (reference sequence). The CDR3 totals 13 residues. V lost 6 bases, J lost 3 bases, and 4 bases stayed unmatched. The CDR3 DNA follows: TGCAGTGCAAGACAGGGCTCTAATGAAAAACTGTTTTTT. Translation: CSARQGSNEKLFF.

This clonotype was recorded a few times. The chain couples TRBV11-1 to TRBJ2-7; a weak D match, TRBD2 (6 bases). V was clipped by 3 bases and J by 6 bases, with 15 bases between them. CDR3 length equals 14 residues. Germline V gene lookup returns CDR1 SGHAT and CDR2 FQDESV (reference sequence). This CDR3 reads CASSLEGASLEQYF. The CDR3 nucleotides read TGTGCCAGCAGCTTGGAGGGAGCCTCGCTCGAGCAGTACTTC. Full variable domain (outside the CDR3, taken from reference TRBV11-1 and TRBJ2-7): EAEVAQSPRYKITEKSQAVAFWCDPISGHATLYWYRQILGQGPELLVQFQDESVVDDSQLPKDRFSAERLKGVDSTLKIQPAELGDSAMYLCASSLEGASLEQYFGPGTRLTVT.

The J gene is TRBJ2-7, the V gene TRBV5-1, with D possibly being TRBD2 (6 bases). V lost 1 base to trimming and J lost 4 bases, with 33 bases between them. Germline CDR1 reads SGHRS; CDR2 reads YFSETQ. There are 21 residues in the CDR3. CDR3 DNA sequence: TGCGCCAGCAGCTTGTACTCTGGGGGGACGATATACGGTCTGCGGGGATACGAGCAGTACTTC. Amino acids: CASSLYSGGTIYGLRGYEQYF.

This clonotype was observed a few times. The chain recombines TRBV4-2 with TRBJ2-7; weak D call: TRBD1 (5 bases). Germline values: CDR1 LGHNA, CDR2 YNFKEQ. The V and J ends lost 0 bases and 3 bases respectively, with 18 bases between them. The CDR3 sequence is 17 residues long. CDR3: CASSQDAPQVAIYEQYF. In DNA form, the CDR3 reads TGTGCCAGCAGCCAAGACGCTCCACAGGTAGCTATCTACGAGCAGTACTTC.

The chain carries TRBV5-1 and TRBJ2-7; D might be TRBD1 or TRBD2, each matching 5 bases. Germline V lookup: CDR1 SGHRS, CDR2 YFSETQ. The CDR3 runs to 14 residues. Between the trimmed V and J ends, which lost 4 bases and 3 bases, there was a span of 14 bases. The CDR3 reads CASSRTLGGYEQYF. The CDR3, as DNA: TGCGCCAGCAGCCGGACCCTTGGGGGCTACGAGCAGTACTTC. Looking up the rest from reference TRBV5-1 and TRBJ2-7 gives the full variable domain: KAGVTQTPRYLIKTRGQQVTLSCSPISGHRSVSWYQQTPGQGLQFLFEYFSETQRNKGNFPGRFSGRQFSNSRSEMNVSTLELGDSALYLCASSRTLGGYEQYFGPGTRLTVT.

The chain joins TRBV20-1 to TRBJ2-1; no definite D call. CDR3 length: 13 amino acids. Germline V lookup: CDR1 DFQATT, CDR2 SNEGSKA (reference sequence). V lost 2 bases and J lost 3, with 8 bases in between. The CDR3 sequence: CSARHISYNEQFF. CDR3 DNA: TGCAGTGCTAGACACATTAGCTACAATGAGCAGTTCTTC.

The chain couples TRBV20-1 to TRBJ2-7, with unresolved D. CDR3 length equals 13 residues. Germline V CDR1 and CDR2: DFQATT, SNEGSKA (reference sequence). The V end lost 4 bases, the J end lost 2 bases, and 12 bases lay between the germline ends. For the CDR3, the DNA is TGCAGTGCTACAGATCTTAGTGCCTACGAGCAGTACTTC. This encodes CSATDLSAYEQYF.

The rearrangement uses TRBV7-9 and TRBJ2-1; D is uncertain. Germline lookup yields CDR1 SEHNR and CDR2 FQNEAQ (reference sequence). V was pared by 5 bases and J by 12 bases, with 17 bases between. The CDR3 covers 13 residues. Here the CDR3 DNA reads TGTGCCAGCAGCCCCGTTACCGTCCAACGGCAGTTCTTC. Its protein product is CASSPVTVQRQFF. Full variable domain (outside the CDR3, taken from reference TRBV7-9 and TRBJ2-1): DTGVSQNPRHKITKRGQNVTFRCDPISEHNRLYWYRQTLGQGPEFLTYFQNEAQLEKSRLLSDRFSAERPKGSFSTLEIQRTEQGDSAMYLCASSPVTVQRQFFGPGTRLTVL.

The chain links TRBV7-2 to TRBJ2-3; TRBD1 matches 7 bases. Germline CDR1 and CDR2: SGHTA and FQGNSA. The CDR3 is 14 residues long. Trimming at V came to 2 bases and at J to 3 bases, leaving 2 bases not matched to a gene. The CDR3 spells CASSLHRGTDTQYF. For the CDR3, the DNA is TGTGCCAGCAGCTTACACAGGGGTACAGATACGCAGTATTTT.

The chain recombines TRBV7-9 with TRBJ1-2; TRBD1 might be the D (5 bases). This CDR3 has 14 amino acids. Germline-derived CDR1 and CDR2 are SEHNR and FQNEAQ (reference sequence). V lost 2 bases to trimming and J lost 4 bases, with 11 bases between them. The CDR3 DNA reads TGTGCCAGCAGCTTACAGGGCCAGAGCTATGGCTACACCTTC. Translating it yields CASSLQGQSYGYTF.

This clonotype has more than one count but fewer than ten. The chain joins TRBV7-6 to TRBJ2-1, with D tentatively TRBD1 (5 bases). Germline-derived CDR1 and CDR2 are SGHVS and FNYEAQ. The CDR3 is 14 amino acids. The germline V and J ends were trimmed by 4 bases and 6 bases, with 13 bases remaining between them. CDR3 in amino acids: CASSSPDRFNEQFF. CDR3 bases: TGTGCCAGCAGCTCCCCCGACAGATTCAATGAGCAGTTCTTC.

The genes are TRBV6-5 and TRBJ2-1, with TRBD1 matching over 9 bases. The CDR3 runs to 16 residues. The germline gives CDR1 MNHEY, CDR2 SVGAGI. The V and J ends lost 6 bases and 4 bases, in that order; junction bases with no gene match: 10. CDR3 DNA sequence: TGTGCCAGCAGCTATACGGACAGGGGCTTTTACAATGAGCAGTTCTTC. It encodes CASSYTDRGFYNEQFF.

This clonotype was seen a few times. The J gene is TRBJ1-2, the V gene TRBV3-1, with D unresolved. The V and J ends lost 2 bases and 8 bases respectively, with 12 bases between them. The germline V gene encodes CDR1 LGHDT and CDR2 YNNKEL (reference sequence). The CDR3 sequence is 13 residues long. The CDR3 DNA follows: TGTGCCAGCAGCCAACCGGGAGCGGGGGGCTACACCTTC. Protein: CASSQPGAGGYTF.

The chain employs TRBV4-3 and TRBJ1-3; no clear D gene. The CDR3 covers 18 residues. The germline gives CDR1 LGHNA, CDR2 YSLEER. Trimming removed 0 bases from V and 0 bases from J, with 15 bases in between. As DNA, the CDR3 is TGCGCCAGCAGCCAAGATGGTAGTTTAAGGTCCTCTGGAAACACCATATATTTT. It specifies CASSQDGSLRSSGNTIYF.